Listed here are 19 T cell receptor beta chains from one sample, sequenced in a study of high-grade serous ovarian cancer treatment subgroups. The repertoire was sequenced with immunoSEQ multiplex PCR; TCRdb's copy has only in-frame clones and lacks some. The sample holds thousands of clones, roughly 66% seen once. The tumor samples were collected prior to definitive surgery or chemotherapy. What was sequenced was tumor tissue. The receptors originated from a human donor with high-grade serous ovarian cancer.

V gene TRBV5-4 combines with J gene TRBJ1-2; the match to TRBD1 covers 10 bases. Germline trimming cut 3 bases from V and 8 bases from J; bases unmatched to any gene: 4. The CDR3 has 13 residues. The germline gives CDR1 SGHNT, CDR2 YYREEE (reference sequence). DNA for the CDR3: TGTGCCAGCAGCTCCGGGACAGGGGACGGCTACACCTTC. It translates to CASSSGTGDGYTF.

This clone was recorded once. The V call is TRBV7-2, the J call TRBJ2-5; possibly TRBD2 for D (6 bases). Germline-derived CDR1 and CDR2 are SGHTA and FQGNSA. V lost 6 bases, J lost 5 bases, and 13 bases lay in between. The CDR3 runs to 13 residues. As DNA, the CDR3 is TGTGCCAGCAGTTCGACTAGTAGGGAGACCCAGTACTTC. Residues: CASSSTSRETQYF.

V is TRBV6-5 and J is TRBJ2-1, with D hard to call. The CDR3 consists of 11 residues. Trimming took 5 bases from V and 8 from J, leaving 7 bases between them. From germline, CDR1 is MNHEY and CDR2 SVGAGI. The CDR3, as DNA: TGTGCCAGCAGTACCGGCGATGAGCAGTTCTTC. It is translated as CASSTGDEQFF.

For this clone: An end of the junction does not agree with germline; a read error may underlie this. Other DNA sequences in the sample encode the same CDR3. The chain recombines TRBV11-2 with TRBJ1-1; no clear D gene. The CDR3 is 14 residues long. In germline, CDR1 is SGHAT, CDR2 FQNNGV. CDR3 protein: CASSLPRQNTEAFF. For the CDR3, the DNA is TGTGCCAGCAGCCTCCCCAGGCAGAACACTGAAGCGTTCTTT.

V and J are TRBV18 and TRBJ2-7; D is undetermined. The CDR3 sequence is 12 residues long. The ends were cut back, 2 bases at V and 3 bases at J, with 5 bases in the middle. Germline CDR1 and CDR2: KGHSH and LQKENI. The CDR3 DNA sequence: TGTGCCAGCTCACCAGGGGACTACGAGCAGTACTTC. Translation: CASSPGDYEQYF.

The chain couples TRBV6-5 to TRBJ2-1; D tentatively fits TRBD1 or TRBD2 (5 bases each). There are 15 residues in the CDR3. Germline V gene data show CDR1 as MNHEY and CDR2 as SVGAGI. The V gene lost 2 bases and the J gene lost 3 bases, with 11 bases spanning the gap. The CDR3 DNA follows: TGTGCCAGCAGTTACCTCGGGGCGATCTACAATGAGCAGTTCTTC. Residues: CASSYLGAIYNEQFF.

This clone is labeled as medium-sized. CDR3 sequence: CASSLEAGNTEAFF. The CDR3 region has the DNA TGTGCCAGCAGCTTAGAGGCAGGGAACACTGAAGCTTTCTTT. This chain uses TRBV7-8 with TRBJ1-1; D gene unclear. Germline V gene sequence: CDR1 SGHVS, CDR2 FQNEAQ. The CDR3 covers 14 residues. V dropped 1 base and J dropped 1 base, with 7 bases sitting between them.

The chain couples TRBV27 to TRBJ2-7; D perhaps matches TRBD1 (5 bases). V lost 6 bases and J lost 0, with 9 bases in between. The CDR3 contains 13 residues. Per germline, CDR1 MNHEY and CDR2 SMNVEV (reference sequence). The CDR3 region has the DNA TGTGCCAGCAGGGGGCCCCTCTCCTACGAGCAGTACTTC. Protein product: CASRGPLSYEQYF.

CDR3 sequence (DNA): TGTGCCAGCAGTCGGATAGCGGGAGGGGGGAATGAGCAGTTCTTC. Amino acids: CASSRIAGGGNEQFF. The chain uses TRBV2 and TRBJ2-1; 11 nucleotides line up with TRBD2. V lost 5 bases, J lost 7 bases, and 7 bases stayed unmatched. This CDR3 is built from 15 residues. Germline loops: CDR1 SNHLY, CDR2 FYNNEI. The entire variable domain, with the rest obtained from reference TRBV2 and TRBJ2-1, is as follows: EPEVTQTPSHQVTQMGQEVILRCVPISNHLYFYWYRQILGQKVEFLVSFYNNEISEKSEIFDDQFSVERPDGSNFTLKIRSTKLEDSAMYFCASSRIAGGGNEQFFGPGTRLTVL.

Concerning this clone: Since no conserved phenylalanine or tryptophan closes the CDR3, a read error is the likely cause. This sequence joins TRBV4-3 and TRBJ1-1, with D perhaps TRBD1 (5 bases). This CDR3 is built from 13 residues. The germline gives CDR1 LGHNA, CDR2 YSLEER. The V gene lost 0 bases and the J gene lost 11 bases, with 13 bases spanning the gap. Here the CDR3 DNA reads TGCGCCAGCAGCCAAGATATCGGGGCCTGGGCTTTCCTT. It yields the protein CASSQDIGAWAFL.

The chain employs TRBV28 and TRBJ2-7, with D perhaps matching TRBD2 (5 bases). The ends were cut back, 3 bases at V and 2 bases at J, with 8 bases in the middle. The germline V gene has CDR1 MDHEN and CDR2 SYDVKM. This CDR3 has 13 residues. CDR3 region: CASSFGSPYEQYF. The CDR3 nucleotides are TGTGCCAGCAGTTTTGGGAGCCCCTACGAGCAGTACTTC.

This clone was counted once. The chain uses TRBV9 and TRBJ2-7; D is uncertain. The CDR3 has 14 residues. Germline V gene sequence: CDR1 SGDLS, CDR2 YYNGEE. The V and J ends lost 0 bases and 0 bases respectively, with 7 bases between them. CDR3 nucleotide sequence: TGTGCCAGCAGCGTAGACCCCAACTCCTACGAGCAGTACTTC. It codes for CASSVDPNSYEQYF.

In its sample, this clone was seen once. The chain uses TRBV18 and TRBJ2-6; 9 bases agree with TRBD2. Germline lookup yields CDR1 KGHSH and CDR2 LQKENI. After removal of 1 base from V and 4 bases from J, the junction contained 5 bases not matched to a gene. This CDR3 is 17 amino acids long. CDR3 sequence (DNA): TGTGCCAGCTCACCACTAGCGGGAGAGTCCGGGGCCAACGTCCTGACTTTC. Its translation is CASSPLAGESGANVLTF.

The chain joins TRBV10-2 to TRBJ2-7, with D possibly matching TRBD1 (5 bases). V shed 0 bases and J shed 6 bases, with 9 bases lying between them. The CDR3 extends over 13 amino acids. The germline V gene encodes CDR1 WSHSY and CDR2 SAAADI. The CDR3 nucleotides are TGCGCCAGCAGTGAGTCGGGTCAGGGCGAGCAGTACTTC. As protein: CASSESGQGEQYF.

The DNA for the CDR3 is TGTGCCAGCAGCTTGAACGGCGTCGATGGCTACACCTTC. Translation: CASSLNGVDGYTF. V usage is TRBV7-2 and J usage is TRBJ1-2; no clear D gene. Germline assignment: CDR1 SGHTA and CDR2 FQGNSA. The CDR3 contains 13 residues. V lost 3 bases and J lost 6, with 11 bases in between.

The chain employs TRBV6-5 and TRBJ1-3; possibly TRBD1 for D (6 bases). V shed 4 bases and J shed 2 bases, with 9 bases lying between them. The CDR3 has 14 amino acids. Per germline, CDR1 MNHEY and CDR2 SVGAGI. The CDR3 DNA is TGTGCCAGCAGTTTGCAGGGGCCTGGAAACACCATATATTTT. Translated: CASSLQGPGNTIYF.

In its sample, this clone was seen a few times. This sequence joins TRBV6-1 and TRBJ2-7; maybe TRBD1 (5 bases). In germline, CDR1 is MNHNS, CDR2 SASEGT. Trimming pared 3 bases from V and 5 bases from J, leaving 11 bases between. CDR3 length equals 13 residues. The CDR3 DNA is TGTGCCAGCAGTGAGGCCAGGGTTCACGAGCAGTACTTC. It encodes CASSEARVHEQYF.

By share, this clone ranks as large. J is TRBJ1-1 and V is TRBV6-6; 7 bases match TRBD1. This CDR3 is 14 amino acids long. Looked up from germline, CDR1 is MNHNY and CDR2 is SVGAGI (reference sequence). After removal of 5 bases from V and 3 bases from J, the junction contained 6 bases not matched to a gene. Here the CDR3 reads CASSDRVTHTEAFF. CDR3 in DNA: TGTGCCAGCAGTGACAGGGTGACCCACACTGAAGCTTTCTTT.

This clone appeared a few times. V is TRBV28 and J is TRBJ2-1; D might be TRBD2 (6 bases). The germline gives CDR1 MDHEN, CDR2 SYDVKM. The CDR3 loop spans 14 amino acids. Trimming stripped 10 bases from V and 2 bases from J, with 15 bases between. DNA of the CDR3: TGTGCCACCTCTCGCGGGAATACCTACAATGAGCAGTTCTTC. Amino acids: CATSRGNTYNEQFF.